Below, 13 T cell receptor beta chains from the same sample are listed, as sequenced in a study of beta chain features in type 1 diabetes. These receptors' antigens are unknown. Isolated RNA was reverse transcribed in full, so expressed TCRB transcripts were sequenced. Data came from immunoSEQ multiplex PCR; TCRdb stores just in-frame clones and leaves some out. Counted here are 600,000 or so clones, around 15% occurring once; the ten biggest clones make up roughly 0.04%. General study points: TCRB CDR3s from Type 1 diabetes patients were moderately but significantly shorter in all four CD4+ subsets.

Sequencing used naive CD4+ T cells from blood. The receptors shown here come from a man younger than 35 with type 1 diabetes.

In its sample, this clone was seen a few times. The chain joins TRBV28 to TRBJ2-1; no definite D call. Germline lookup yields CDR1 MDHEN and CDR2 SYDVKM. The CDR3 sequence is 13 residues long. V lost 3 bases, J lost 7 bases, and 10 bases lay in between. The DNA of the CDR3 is TGTGCCAGCAGTTTTTCAGGAGTGAATGAGCAGTTCTTC. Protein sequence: CASSFSGVNEQFF.

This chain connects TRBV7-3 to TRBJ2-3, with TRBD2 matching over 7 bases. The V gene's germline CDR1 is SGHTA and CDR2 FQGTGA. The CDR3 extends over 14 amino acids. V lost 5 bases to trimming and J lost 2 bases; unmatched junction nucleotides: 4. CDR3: CASSLRDYTDTQYF. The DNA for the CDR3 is TGTGCCAGCAGCCTCCGGGACTACACAGATACGCAGTATTTT. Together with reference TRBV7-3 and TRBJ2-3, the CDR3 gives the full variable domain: GAGVSQTPSNKVTEKGKYVELRCDPISGHTALYWYRQSLGQGPEFLIYFQGTGAADDSGLPNDRFFAVRPEGSVSTLKIQRTERGDSAVYLCASSLRDYTDTQYFGPGTRLTVL.

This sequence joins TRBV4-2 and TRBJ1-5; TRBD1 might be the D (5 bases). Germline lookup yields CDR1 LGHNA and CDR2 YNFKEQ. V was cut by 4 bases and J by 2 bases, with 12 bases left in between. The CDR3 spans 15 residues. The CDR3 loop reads CASSPRGSGNQPQHF. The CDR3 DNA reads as TGTGCCAGCAGCCCAAGGGGCTCCGGCAATCAGCCCCAGCATTTT.

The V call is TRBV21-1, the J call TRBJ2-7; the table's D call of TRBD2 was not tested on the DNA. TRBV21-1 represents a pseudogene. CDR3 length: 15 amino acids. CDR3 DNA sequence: TGTGCCAGCAGCAAAAGCGGGGAATTAACCTACGAGCAGTACTTC. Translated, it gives CASSKSGELTYEQYF.

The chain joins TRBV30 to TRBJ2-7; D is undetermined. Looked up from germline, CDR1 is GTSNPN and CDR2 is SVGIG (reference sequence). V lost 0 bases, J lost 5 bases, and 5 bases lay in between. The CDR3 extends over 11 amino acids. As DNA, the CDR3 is TGTGCCTGGAGTGTTCTGAACGAGCAGTACTTC. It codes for CAWSVLNEQYF.

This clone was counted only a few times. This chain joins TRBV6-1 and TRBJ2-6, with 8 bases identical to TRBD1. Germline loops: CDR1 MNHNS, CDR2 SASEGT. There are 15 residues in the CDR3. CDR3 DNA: TGTGTCACGGCAGGGGGCTTCGCTGGGGCCAACGTCCTGACTTTC. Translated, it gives CVTAGGFAGANVLTF.

The CDR3, as DNA: TGTGCCAGCAGTGTGGGGAGGTCGAACACCGGGGAGCTGTTTTTT. Amino acids: CASSVGRSNTGELFF. The chain carries TRBV2 and TRBJ2-2, with D maybe TRBD2 (6 bases). The CDR3 is 15 amino acids. In germline, CDR1 is SNHLY, CDR2 FYNNEI. V was cut by 4 bases and J by 0 bases, with 9 bases left in between.

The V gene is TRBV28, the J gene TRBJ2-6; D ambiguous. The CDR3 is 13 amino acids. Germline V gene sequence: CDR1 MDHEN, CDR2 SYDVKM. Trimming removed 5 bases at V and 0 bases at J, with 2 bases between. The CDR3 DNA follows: TGTGCCAGCAGTGACTCTGGGGCCAACGTCCTGACTTTC. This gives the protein CASSDSGANVLTF.

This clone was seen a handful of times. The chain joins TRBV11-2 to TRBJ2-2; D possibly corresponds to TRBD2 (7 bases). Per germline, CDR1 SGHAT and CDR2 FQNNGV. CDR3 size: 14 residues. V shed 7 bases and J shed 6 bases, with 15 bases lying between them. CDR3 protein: CASIGGTTPGELFF. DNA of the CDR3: TGTGCCAGCATCGGGGGGACAACACCCGGGGAGCTGTTTTTT. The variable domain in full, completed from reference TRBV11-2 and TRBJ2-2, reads EAGVAQSPRYKIIEKRQSVAFWCNPISGHATLYWYQQILGQGPKLLIQFQNNGVVDDSQLPKDRFSAERLKGVDSTLKIQPAKLEDSAVYLCASIGGTTPGELFFGEGSRLTVL.

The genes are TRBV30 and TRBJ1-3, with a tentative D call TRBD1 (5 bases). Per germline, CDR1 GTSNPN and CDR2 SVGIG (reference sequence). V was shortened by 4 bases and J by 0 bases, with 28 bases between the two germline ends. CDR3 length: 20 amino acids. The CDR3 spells CAWTPDRGFRAGSSGNTIYF. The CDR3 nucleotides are TGTGCCTGGACCCCAGACCGGGGGTTTCGTGCAGGGAGCTCTGGAAACACCATATATTTT.

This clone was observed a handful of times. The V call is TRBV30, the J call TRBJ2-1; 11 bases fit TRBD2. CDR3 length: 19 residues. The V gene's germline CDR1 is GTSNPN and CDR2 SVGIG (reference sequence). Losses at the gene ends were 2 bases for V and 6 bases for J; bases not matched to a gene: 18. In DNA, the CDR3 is TGTGCCTGGAGTCTTTCCCCATTTACTAGCGGGAGCTTACCCAATGAGCAGTTCTTC. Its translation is CAWSLSPFTSGSLPNEQFF.

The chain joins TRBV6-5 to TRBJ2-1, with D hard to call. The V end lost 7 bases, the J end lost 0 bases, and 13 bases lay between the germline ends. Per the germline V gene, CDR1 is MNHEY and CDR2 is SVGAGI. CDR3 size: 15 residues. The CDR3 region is CASKLVSPSYNEQFF. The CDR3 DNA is TGTGCCAGCAAATTAGTCAGTCCCTCCTACAATGAGCAGTTCTTC.

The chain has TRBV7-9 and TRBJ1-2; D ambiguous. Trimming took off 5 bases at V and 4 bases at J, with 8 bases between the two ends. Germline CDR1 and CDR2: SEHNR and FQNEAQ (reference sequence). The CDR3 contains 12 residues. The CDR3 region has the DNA TGTGCCAGCAGCGTACTGGGCTATGGCTACACCTTC. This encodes CASSVLGYGYTF.